This T cell receptor (beta chain) was captured by sequencing in a study of OX40 agonist ivuxolimab in advanced cancers. Background on the study: The mean age was around 56 years, ranging from about 20 to 79, with 65% to 90% of participants male. Study-level findings and limits: Doses of 0.1 to 3.0 mg/kg were accompanied by clonal expansion of CD4+ and CD8+ blood T cells by week 6.

With respect to this clone: Its target is not known.

Measured with immunoSEQ multiplex PCR; TCRdb has only the in-frame clones, and not every one. This sample has 100,000 or so clones, with roughly 90% found just once. V lost 9 bases, J lost 4 bases, and 17 bases lay in between. CDR3 length: 14 amino acids. Germline V lookup: CDR1 SNHLY, CDR2 FYNNEI. This sequence originates from an adult with an advanced solid tumor such as melanoma, head and neck, liver or kidney cancer. This sample comprised CD4+ or CD8+ T cells sorted from blood, obtained in a trial of the OX40 agonist ivuxolimab. The chain combines TRBV2 with TRBJ2-3, with D maybe TRBD2 (6 bases). CDR3 sequence (DNA): TGTGCCAGGACCGGCGGGCCTAGCGCAGATACGCAGTATTTT. Its protein is CARTGGPSADTQYF.